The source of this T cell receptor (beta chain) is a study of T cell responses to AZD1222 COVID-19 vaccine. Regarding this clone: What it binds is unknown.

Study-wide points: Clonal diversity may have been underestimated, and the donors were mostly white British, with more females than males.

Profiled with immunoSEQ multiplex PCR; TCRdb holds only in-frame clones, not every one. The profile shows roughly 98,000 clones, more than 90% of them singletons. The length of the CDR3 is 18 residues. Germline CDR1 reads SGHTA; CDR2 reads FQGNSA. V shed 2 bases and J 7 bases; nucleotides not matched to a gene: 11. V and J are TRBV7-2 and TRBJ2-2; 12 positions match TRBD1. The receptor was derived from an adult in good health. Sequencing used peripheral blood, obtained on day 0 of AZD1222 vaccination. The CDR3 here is CASSLRDRGQHTIGELFF. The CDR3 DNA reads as TGTGCCAGCAGCTTACGGGACAGGGGGCAACATACCATCGGGGAGCTGTTTTTT.